This TCR beta chain was recorded in a study of radiotherapy plus CTLA-4 blockade in lung cancer. The overall study: Among patients, about 17% showed objective responses, and approximately 31% had disease control.

This CDR3 spans 14 amino acids. Germline CDR1 reads SGHTA; CDR2 reads FQGNSA. V dropped 5 bases and J dropped 2 bases, with 11 bases sitting between them. The study gave focal radiation plus ipilimumab CTLA-4 blockade to patients with chemo-refractory metastatic non-small-cell lung cancer. A word on this clone: The target antigen is unknown.

TCRdb's copy holds only in-frame clones and misses some; the assay was immunoSEQ multiplex PCR. The sample gives tens of thousands of clones, 70% to 85% of which show up once; approximately 8.9% is in the top ten. Regarding the study as a whole: TCR clones from tumors expanded in blood after radiotherapy plus ipilimumab. Early clonal dynamics of blood T cells, together with interferon-beta, were reported as the best response predictor.

This chain joins TRBV7-2 and TRBJ2-3; D is uncertain. The sample in question was peripheral blood, obtained from a patient treated with radiotherapy plus ipilimumab. The origin of this receptor is a human donor with non-small cell lung cancer who had stable disease on radiotherapy plus ipilimumab. The CDR3: CASSASRYTDTQYF. The DNA of the CDR3 is TGTGCCAGCAGCGCCTCCAGGTACACAGATACGCAGTATTTT.